Below, 20 T cell receptor beta chains from the same sample are listed, as sequenced in a study of cytomegalovirus exposure and HLA in healthy donors. The PCR made use of 60 Vbeta and 13 Jbeta primers. Libraries were prepared by immunoSEQ multiplex PCR; TCRdb keeps only in-frame clonotypes and omits some of them. The sample shows about 150,000 clones, roughly 80% of them seen only once. Sequenced sample: PBMCs. The source of these receptors is a man in his forties or fifties in good health and CMV-seropositive.

The V gene is TRBV7-2, the J gene TRBJ2-7; 12 bases agree with TRBD1. Germline V gives CDR1 SGHTA, CDR2 FQGNSA. The CDR3 is 16 amino acids. With V trimmed by 5 bases and J by 7 bases, 12 bases remained unmatched. The CDR3 DNA reads as TGTGCCAGCAGCCCCGGTTCGGGACAGGGGGCTTGGGAGCAGTACTTC. It yields the protein CASSPGSGQGAWEQYF.

This sequence joins TRBV18 and TRBJ1-1; D gene unclear. V was shortened by 3 bases and J by 1 base, with 12 bases between the two germline ends. Germline CDR1 and CDR2: KGHSH and LQKENI. The CDR3 contains 15 residues. The CDR3 region is CASSPRSRENTEAFF. The CDR3 region has the DNA TGTGCCAGCTCACCCCGGAGTCGGGAGAACACTGAAGCTTTCTTT.

The count of this clone is one. The genes are TRBV11-1 and TRBJ2-7; D is possibly TRBD1 (5 bases). V lost 5 bases and J lost 3, with 17 bases in between. Per germline, CDR1 SGHAT and CDR2 FQDESV (reference sequence). The CDR3 is 15 amino acids. Written as DNA, the CDR3 is TGTGCCAGCAGCCGAACAGATACAGGCAGCTACGAGCAGTACTTC. This encodes CASSRTDTGSYEQYF.

As for this clone: This sample also contains other DNA sequences that code for the same CDR3. V gene TRBV27 combines with J gene TRBJ2-2; D is uncertain. Germline lookup yields CDR1 MNHEY and CDR2 SMNVEV (reference sequence). The CDR3 consists of 14 residues. The V end was cut by 2 bases, the J end by 6 bases, with 10 bases between. CDR3 DNA sequence: TGTGCCAGCAGTTTAGGCGTAGCTCCCGGGGAGCTGTTTTTT. Translating gives CASSLGVAPGELFF.

V and J are TRBV7-2 and TRBJ2-2, with D unclear. There are 14 residues in the CDR3. V lost 5 bases and J 2 bases, leaving 9 bases between the germline ends. Germline CDR1 is SGHTA and CDR2 is FQGNSA. CDR3 in amino acids: CASSPETNTGELFF. The DNA for the CDR3 is TGTGCCAGCAGCCCCGAGACAAACACCGGGGAGCTGTTTTTT.

The genes are TRBV5-6 and TRBJ2-3; 10 bases align to TRBD2. This CDR3 comprises 16 residues. CDR1 SGHDT and CDR2 YYEEEE come from the germline V gene. V lost 5 bases and J lost 2; bases outside the gene matches: 8. The CDR3 DNA sequence: TGTGCCAGCAGTCGGACTAGCGGACAACTCACAGATACGCAGTATTTT. This gives the protein CASSRTSGQLTDTQYF.

This chain uses TRBV5-1 with TRBJ2-1; 16 bases agree with TRBD2. V shed 5 bases and J 8 bases; nucleotides not matched to a gene: 7. Germline-derived CDR1 and CDR2 are SGHRS and YFSETQ. The CDR3 is 16 amino acids. The CDR3, as DNA: TGCGCCAGCAGACAGACCGGGACTAGCGGGAGGGATGAGCAGTTCTTC. Encoded protein: CASRQTGTSGRDEQFF.

This chain links TRBV15 with TRBJ2-7; TRBD1 matches at 9 bases. V was pared by 2 bases and J by 2 bases, with 7 bases of the junction left unmatched. This CDR3 contains 16 residues. Germline lookup yields CDR1 LNHNV and CDR2 YYDKDF (reference sequence). CDR3 nucleotides: TGTGCCACCAGCAGACCCCGGACAGGGGTGACCTACGAGCAGTACTTC. It codes for CATSRPRTGVTYEQYF.

This clone was recorded a few times. V usage is TRBV18 and J usage is TRBJ2-3, with 9 bases fitting TRBD2. J was trimmed by 4 bases and V by 6 bases; bases with no gene match: 11. This CDR3 has 16 amino acids. In germline, CDR1 is KGHSH, CDR2 LQKENI. Written as DNA, the CDR3 is TGTGCCAGCTCCCTTACTAGCGGGCAGACGCCAGATACGCAGTATTTT. Its translation is CASSLTSGQTPDTQYF.

This clone was counted a few times. The gene calls are TRBV18 and TRBJ2-5, with 16 bases that match TRBD2. V lost 2 bases and J lost 5; bases outside the gene matches: 5. The length of the CDR3 is 17 residues. Germline V gene data show CDR1 as KGHSH and CDR2 as LQKENI. The CDR3 is CASSPGTSGRAAETQYF. The DNA for the CDR3 is TGTGCCAGCTCACCAGGGACTAGCGGGAGGGCCGCGGAGACCCAGTACTTC.

In this sample, this clone turned up once. The chain couples TRBV30 to TRBJ2-1, with 10 bases aligning to TRBD1. The CDR3 covers 15 residues. V shed 3 bases and J 4 bases; nucleotides not matched to a gene: 6. CDR1 and CDR2 (germline): GTSNPN, SVGIG (reference sequence). The CDR3 DNA follows: TGTGCCTGGAGGATGAGGACAGGGGGGTACAATGAGCAGTTCTTC. Amino acids: CAWRMRTGGYNEQFF.

This clone was observed a few times. The chain carries TRBV5-1 and TRBJ2-7, with 8 bases aligning to TRBD2. The length of the CDR3 is 13 residues. V gave up 4 bases and J gave up 3 bases; unmatched junction bases: 3. Germline CDR1 SGHRS, CDR2 YFSETQ. CDR3 DNA: TGCGCCAGCAGCCATACTAGCGGCTACGAGCAGTACTTC. Encoded protein: CASSHTSGYEQYF.

V and J are TRBV9 and TRBJ2-1; TRBD2 agrees at 9 bases. CDR1 is SGDLS and CDR2 is YYNGEE in the germline V gene. With 3 bases clipped from V and 4 bases from J, the junction kept 8 bases outside the gene matches. The CDR3 runs to 16 residues. The CDR3 nucleotides are TGTGCCAGCAGCGCTCTCAGCGGGAGGCCGTACAATGAGCAGTTCTTC. Its translation: CASSALSGRPYNEQFF.

This clone appeared a few times. V and J are TRBV5-5 and TRBJ1-1; no definite D call. CDR3 size: 14 residues. The V and J ends lost 4 bases and 0 bases respectively, with 10 bases between them. The germline V gene encodes CDR1 SGHKS and CDR2 YYEKEE (reference sequence). CDR3 coding DNA: TGTGCCAGCAGCGAGGGCCTGTTGAACACTGAAGCTTTCTTT. It yields the protein CASSEGLLNTEAFF.

This chain links TRBV7-9 with TRBJ2-7, with TRBD2 identical over 14 bases. CDR1 and CDR2 (germline): SEHNR, FQNEAQ (reference sequence). CDR3 length equals 18 residues. V lost 4 bases, J lost 2 bases, and 10 bases stayed unmatched. CDR3 protein: CASSSPGLAGVSPYEQYF. The CDR3 DNA is TGTGCCAGCAGCTCACCGGGACTAGCGGGAGTATCCCCCTACGAGCAGTACTTC.

V gene TRBV5-6 combines with J gene TRBJ2-6; a weak D match, TRBD2 (5 bases). The CDR3 length is 15 residues. With 0 bases removed from V and 4 bases from J, the gap between germline ends came to 8 bases. Germline CDR1 and CDR2: SGHDT and YYEEEE. The CDR3 sequence is CASSLAGSGANVLTF. CDR3 coding DNA: TGTGCCAGCAGCTTGGCGGGGTCCGGGGCCAACGTCCTGACTTTC.

The genes are TRBV6-1 and TRBJ2-7; maybe TRBD2 (5 bases). V lost 1 base to trimming and J lost 3 bases, with 13 bases between them. The CDR3 runs to 15 residues. Germline V lookup: CDR1 MNHNS, CDR2 SASEGT. CDR3 DNA: TGTGCCAGCAGTGAAGGGAGGAGCCTATTCTACGAGCAGTACTTC. It codes for CASSEGRSLFYEQYF.

The chain links TRBV18 to TRBJ2-3; TRBD2 matches at 10 bases. Per germline, CDR1 KGHSH and CDR2 LQKENI. J was trimmed by 0 bases and V by 3 bases; bases with no gene match: 6. The CDR3 runs 17 residues. CDR3 residues: CASSPLAGEASTDTQYF. CDR3 sequence (DNA): TGTGCCAGCTCACCTCTAGCGGGAGAAGCTAGCACAGATACGCAGTATTTT.

The chain joins TRBV29-1 to TRBJ2-3, with 7 bases lining up with TRBD2. The CDR3 has 15 residues. From germline, CDR1 is SQVTM and CDR2 ANQGSEA. Trimming took 6 bases from V and 1 from J; bases not matched to a gene: 10. CDR3 coding DNA: TGCAGCGTCCGTACGACGGGGAGGGGCACAGATACGCAGTATTTT. As protein: CSVRTTGRGTDTQYF.

This chain connects TRBV7-9 to TRBJ2-1, with 8 bases lining up with TRBD2. The CDR3 runs to 14 residues. Trimming cost V 3 bases and J 5 bases; bases outside gene matches: 3. Germline CDR1 is SEHNR and CDR2 is FQNEAQ (reference sequence). CDR3 sequence: CASSLTSEDNEQFF. CDR3 nucleotide sequence: TGTGCCAGCAGCTTGACTAGCGAAGACAATGAGCAGTTCTTC.